This T cell receptor beta chain was retrieved from a study of regulatory T cells in long-lasting Graves disease. Noted time point: newly diagnosed GD, antithyroid drugs for less than 3 months. After RNA was extracted from PBMCs, the TCR library was made from it. Assembly of TCR beta libraries relied on iRepertoire HTBI primers together with Arm-PCR of CDR3 regions. TCRdb re-called the multiplex PCR reads with MiXCR, one entry per CDR3 protein. The table shows about 470,000 distinct CDR3 sequences, with about 15% occurring only once. This clonotype was observed at least ten times. Trimming pared 1 base from V and 15 bases from J, leaving 9 bases between. This CDR3 has 11 residues. The germline V gene encodes CDR1 KGHDR and CDR2 SFDVKD. The sample was also reused in another study, on T cells in Graves' hyperthyroidism and ophthalmopathy. That study adds: Together with thyroid ultrasound, orbital computed tomography, serum thyroxine and TRAb, clinical symptoms were used for diagnoses.

This clonotype originated in a woman in her thirties with Graves disease. Sequences were derived from peripheral blood mononuclear cells (PBMCs), sampled at new diagnosis, from a patient treated with antithyroid drugs. This chain links TRBV24-1 with TRBJ2-1; D might be TRBD1 or TRBD2, each matching 5 bases. Written as DNA, the CDR3 is TGTGCCACCAGTGATTTCGGGGCTGCGTTCTTC. It is translated as CATSDFGAAFF.